The 20 T cell receptor beta chains reported below all come from one sample, sequenced in a study of T cell responses to AZD1222 COVID-19 vaccine. Method: immunoSEQ multiplex PCR; TCRdb's copy keeps in-frame clones and lacks some. The sample gives roughly 200,000 clones, about 93% of which show up once; under 1.1% is in the top ten. This specimen consisted of peripheral blood, obtained 28 days after the second dose of the MenACWY control vaccine. The receptors stem from an adult who received the MenACWY meningococcal vaccine as a control.

The chain uses TRBV30 and TRBJ1-4, with D perhaps TRBD1 (5 bases). Trimming cost V 4 bases and J 0 bases, with 12 bases left between them. CDR3 size: 15 residues. Germline V CDR1 and CDR2: GTSNPN, SVGIG (reference sequence). Here the CDR3 reads CAWTGRAATNEKLFF. The CDR3, as DNA: TGTGCCTGGACGGGCAGGGCTGCAACTAATGAAAAACTGTTTTTT.

V gene TRBV3-1 (or the pseudogene TRBV3-2) combines with J gene TRBJ2-4; 8 positions match TRBD1. The CDR3 is made up of 14 amino acids. V trimming: 4 bases; J trimming: 8 bases; junction bases outside the gene matches: 7. Germline V gene data show CDR1 as LGHDT and CDR2 as YNNKEL (reference sequence). The CDR3 region is CASSRTGRKDIQYF. Written as DNA, the CDR3 is TGTGCCAGCAGCCGGACAGGGCGGAAAGACATTCAGTACTTC.

This chain connects TRBV19 to TRBJ1-1, with TRBD1 matching 8 bases. Per the germline V gene, CDR1 is LNHDA and CDR2 is SQIVND (reference sequence). The CDR3 covers 13 residues. Trimming removed 8 bases from V and 4 bases from J; junction bases left unmatched: 6. The CDR3 protein is CASGRGRVTEAFF. The CDR3 DNA is TGTGCCAGTGGCAGGGGGCGAGTCACTGAAGCTTTCTTT.

Worth noting for this clone: The identical CDR3 is also encoded by other nucleotide sequences in the sample. The J gene is TRBJ1-1, the V gene TRBV19; unclear D gene. V lost 5 bases and J lost 4, with 11 bases in between. Per germline, CDR1 LNHDA and CDR2 SQIVND (reference sequence). This CDR3 has 13 amino acids. For the CDR3, the DNA is TGTGCCAGTAGTTCCGACCGTGGCACTGAAGCTTTCTTT. The encoded protein is CASSSDRGTEAFF.

The rearrangement joins TRBV2 to TRBJ1-1; weak D call: TRBD1 (5 bases). The CDR3 is made up of 11 amino acids. Germline loops: CDR1 SNHLY, CDR2 FYNNEI. V was trimmed by 4 bases and J by 8 bases, leaving 8 bases between them. For the CDR3, the DNA is TGTGCCAGCAGTGTGACAGCGGAAGCTTTCTTT. Its protein product is CASSVTAEAFF.

V gene TRBV14 combines with J gene TRBJ2-7; D unresolved. CDR3 length: 12 residues. With 2 bases removed from V and 5 bases from J, the gap between germline ends came to 7 bases. Germline V gene sequence: CDR1 SGHDN, CDR2 FVKESK. CDR3 sequence reads: CASSQSGHEQYF. In DNA form, the CDR3 reads TGTGCCAGCAGCCAATCCGGACACGAGCAGTACTTC.

The V gene is TRBV30, the J gene TRBJ2-3; D unclear. V was trimmed by 0 bases and J by 0 bases, leaving 13 bases between them. The CDR3 totals 16 residues. CDR1 and CDR2 (germline): GTSNPN, SVGIG (reference sequence). CDR3 DNA: TGTGCCTGGAGTGTATTTAGGGTACTGAGCACAGATACGCAGTATTTT. This codes for CAWSVFRVLSTDTQYF.

The J gene is TRBJ1-5, the V gene TRBV6-5; 8 nucleotides align to TRBD1. The length of the CDR3 is 14 residues. Trimming at V came to 6 bases and at J to 7 bases, leaving 8 bases not matched to a gene. CDR1 and CDR2 (germline): MNHEY, SVGAGI. CDR3 sequence (DNA): TGTGCCAGCAGCCTAGGACAGGGACGACAGCCCCAGCATTTT. Translating it yields CASSLGQGRQPQHF.

CDR3 loop: CASSVAPGANQPQHF. The CDR3 coding sequence is TGTGCCAGCAGCGTAGCTCCGGGGGCGAATCAGCCCCAGCATTTT. The chain is built from TRBV9 and TRBJ1-5, with D perhaps TRBD1 (6 bases). The CDR3 extends over 15 amino acids. CDR1 and CDR2 from the germline V gene are SGDLS and YYNGEE. Trimming took 0 bases from V and 4 from J, leaving 11 bases between them. Combining the CDR3 with reference TRBV9 and TRBJ1-5 gives the whole variable domain DSGVTQTPKHLITATGQRVTLRCSPRSGDLSVYWYQQSLDQGLQFLIQYYNGEERAKGNILERFSAQQFPDLHSELNLSSLELGDSALYFCASSVAPGANQPQHFGDGTRLSIL.

The gene calls are TRBV5-1 and TRBJ1-2; 9 bases match TRBD1. The CDR3 contains 16 residues. The ends lost 2 bases at V and 2 bases at J; junction bases unmatched: 7. CDR1 and CDR2 (germline): SGHRS, YFSETQ. Written as DNA, the CDR3 is TGCGCCAGCAGCTTCCAGGGACAGGGACGAAACTATGGCTACACCTTC. Translation: CASSFQGQGRNYGYTF.

The chain carries TRBV11-2 and TRBJ2-2, with D perhaps matching TRBD2 (5 bases). CDR3 length: 15 residues. Germline assignment: CDR1 SGHAT and CDR2 FQNNGV. Trimming shortened V by 6 bases and J by 4 bases, and 15 bases separated the two germline ends. CDR3 nucleotides: TGTGCCAGCAGGCGGGCTGGAAGGAGCACCGGGGAGCTGTTTTTT. It codes for CASRRAGRSTGELFF.

The CDR3 loop reads CASRPQGPNTEAFF. The DNA of the CDR3 is TGCGCCAGCAGGCCCCAGGGCCCAAACACTGAAGCTTTCTTT. The chain is built from TRBV10-2 and TRBJ1-1; D is possibly TRBD1 (5 bases). The CDR3 sequence is 14 residues long. The V gene lost 6 bases and the J gene lost 2 bases, with 13 bases spanning the gap. Germline CDR1 reads WSHSY; CDR2 reads SAAADI.

The chain couples TRBV29-1 to TRBJ2-5; 8 bases fit TRBD2. There are 13 residues in the CDR3. With V trimmed by 4 bases and J by 5 bases, 6 bases remained unmatched. The germline gives CDR1 SQVTM, CDR2 ANQGSEA. CDR3 in DNA: TGCAGCGTTGTACAATTAGCGGGGGAGACCCAGTACTTC. As protein: CSVVQLAGETQYF. Drawing the rest from reference TRBV29-1 and TRBJ2-5, the complete variable domain is SAVISQKPSRDICQRGTSLTIQCQVDSQVTMMFWYRQQPGQSLTLIATANQGSEATYESGFVIDKFPISRPNLTFSTLTVSNMSPEDSSIYLCSVVQLAGETQYFGPGTRLLVL.

The V call is TRBV30, the J call TRBJ2-2; D gene unclear. Germline values: CDR1 GTSNPN, CDR2 SVGIG (reference sequence). The CDR3 totals 13 residues. The CDR3 DNA sequence: TGTGCTCGGAGTTACGTGCTCACCGGGGAGCTGTTTTTT. Encoded protein: CARSYVLTGELFF.

This sequence joins TRBV11-2 and TRBJ1-1, with unresolved D. The length of the CDR3 is 12 residues. V dropped 0 bases and J dropped 4 bases, with 3 bases sitting between them. In germline, CDR1 is SGHAT, CDR2 FQNNGV. In nucleotides, the CDR3 is TGTGCCAGCAGCTTAGAACGCACTGAAGCTTTCTTT. Its translation is CASSLERTEAFF. Based on the CDR3 plus reference TRBV11-2 and TRBJ1-1, the full variable domain is EAGVAQSPRYKIIEKRQSVAFWCNPISGHATLYWYQQILGQGPKLLIQFQNNGVVDDSQLPKDRFSAERLKGVDSTLKIQPAKLEDSAVYLCASSLERTEAFFGQGTRLTVV.

The rearrangement joins TRBV2 to TRBJ1-5; D is possibly TRBD1 (6 bases). Germline loops: CDR1 SNHLY, CDR2 FYNNEI. Trimming took 6 bases from V and 6 from J, leaving 18 bases between them. The CDR3 spans 15 residues. The CDR3 reads CASRGGAGGSQPQHF. CDR3 bases: TGTGCCAGCAGGGGGGGTGCCGGGGGCTCTCAGCCCCAGCATTTT.

This sequence joins TRBV19 and TRBJ1-3; no firm D call. The ends were cut back, 9 bases at V and 0 bases at J, with 9 bases in the middle. This CDR3 has 13 amino acids. Germline V CDR1 and CDR2: LNHDA, SQIVND (reference sequence). CDR3 loop: CASGRGSGNTIYF. The CDR3 nucleotides are TGTGCCAGCGGCCGGGGCTCTGGAAACACCATATATTTT.

The rearrangement links TRBV28 to TRBJ1-5; D is perhaps TRBD1 (6 bases). Trimming removed 8 bases from V and 5 bases from J, with 16 bases in between. The CDR3 has 14 amino acids. Germline V gives CDR1 MDHEN, CDR2 SYDVKM. CDR3 loop: CASGRPRGYQPQHF. In DNA form, the CDR3 reads TGTGCCAGCGGGCGGCCAAGGGGGTATCAGCCCCAGCATTTT.

This clone was seen only a few times. The identical CDR3 is also encoded by other nucleotide sequences in the sample. V and J are TRBV6-2 or TRBV6-3 and TRBJ2-7; D could derive from TRBD1 or TRBD2 (5 bases each). The CDR3 runs 13 residues. Germline loops: CDR1 MNHEY, CDR2 SVGEGT. V lost 4 bases and J lost 2, with 9 bases in between. CDR3 in amino acids: CASSFPGPYEQYF. Written as DNA, the CDR3 is TGTGCCAGCAGTTTCCCGGGGCCCTACGAGCAGTACTTC.

The rearrangement links TRBV28 to TRBJ1-1, with a weak D call TRBD1 (5 bases). The germline V gene encodes CDR1 MDHEN and CDR2 SYDVKM. The CDR3 is made up of 15 amino acids. Trimming stripped 2 bases from V and 5 bases from J, with 15 bases between. The CDR3 sequence: CASSLLGRPGTEAFF. The CDR3 bases are TGTGCCAGCAGTTTACTGGGACGTCCGGGGACTGAAGCTTTCTTT.